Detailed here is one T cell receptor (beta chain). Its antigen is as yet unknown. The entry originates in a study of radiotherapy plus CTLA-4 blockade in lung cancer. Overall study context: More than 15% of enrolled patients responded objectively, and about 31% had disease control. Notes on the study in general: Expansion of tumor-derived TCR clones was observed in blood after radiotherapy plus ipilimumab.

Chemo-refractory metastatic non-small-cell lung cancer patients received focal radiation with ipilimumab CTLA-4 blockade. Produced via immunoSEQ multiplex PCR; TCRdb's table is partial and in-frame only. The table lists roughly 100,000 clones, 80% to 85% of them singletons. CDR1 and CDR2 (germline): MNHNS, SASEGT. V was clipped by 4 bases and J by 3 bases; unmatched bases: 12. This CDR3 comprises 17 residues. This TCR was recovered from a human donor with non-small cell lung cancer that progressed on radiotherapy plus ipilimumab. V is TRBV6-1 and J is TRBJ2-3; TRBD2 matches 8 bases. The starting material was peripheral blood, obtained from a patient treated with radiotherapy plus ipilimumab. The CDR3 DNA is TGTGCCAGCAGTGGACTAAGCGCGGGAGGTGGTACAGATACGCAGTATTTT. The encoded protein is CASSGLSAGGGTDTQYF.